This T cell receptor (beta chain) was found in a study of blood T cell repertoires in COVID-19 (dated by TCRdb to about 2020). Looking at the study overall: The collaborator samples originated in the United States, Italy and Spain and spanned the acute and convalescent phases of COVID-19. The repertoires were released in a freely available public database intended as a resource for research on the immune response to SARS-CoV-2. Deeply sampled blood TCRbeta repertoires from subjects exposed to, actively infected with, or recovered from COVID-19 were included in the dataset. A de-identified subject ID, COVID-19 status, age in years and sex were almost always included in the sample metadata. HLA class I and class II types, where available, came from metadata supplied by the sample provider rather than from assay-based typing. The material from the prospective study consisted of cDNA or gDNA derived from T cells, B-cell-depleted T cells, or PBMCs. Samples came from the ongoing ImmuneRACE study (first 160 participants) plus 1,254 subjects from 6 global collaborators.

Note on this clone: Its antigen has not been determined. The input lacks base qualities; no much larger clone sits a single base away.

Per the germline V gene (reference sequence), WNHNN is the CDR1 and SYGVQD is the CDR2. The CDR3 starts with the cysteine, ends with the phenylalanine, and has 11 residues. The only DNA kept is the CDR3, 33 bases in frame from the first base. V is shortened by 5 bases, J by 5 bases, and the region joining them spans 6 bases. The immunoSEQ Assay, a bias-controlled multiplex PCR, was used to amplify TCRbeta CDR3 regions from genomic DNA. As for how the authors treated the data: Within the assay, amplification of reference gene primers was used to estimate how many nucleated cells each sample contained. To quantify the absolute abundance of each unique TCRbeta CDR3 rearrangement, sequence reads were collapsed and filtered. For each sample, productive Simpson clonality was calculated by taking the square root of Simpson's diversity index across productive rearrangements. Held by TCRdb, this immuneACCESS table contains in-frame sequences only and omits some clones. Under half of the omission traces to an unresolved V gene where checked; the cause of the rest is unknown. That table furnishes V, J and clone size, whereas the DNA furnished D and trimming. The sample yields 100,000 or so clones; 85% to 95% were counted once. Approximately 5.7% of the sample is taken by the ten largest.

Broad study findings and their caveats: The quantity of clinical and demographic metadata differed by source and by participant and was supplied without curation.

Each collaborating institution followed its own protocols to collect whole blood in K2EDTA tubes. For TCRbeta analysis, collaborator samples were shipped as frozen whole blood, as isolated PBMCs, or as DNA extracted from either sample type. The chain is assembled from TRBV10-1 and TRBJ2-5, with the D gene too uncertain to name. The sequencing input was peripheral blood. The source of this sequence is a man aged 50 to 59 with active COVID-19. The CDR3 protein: CASSPRETQYF. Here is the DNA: TGCGCCAGCAGTCCCCGGGAGACCCAGTACTTC.